This T cell receptor beta chain was observed in a study of blood T cell repertoires in COVID-19 (dated by TCRdb to about 2020). For the wider study: The collaborator samples originated in the United States, Italy and Spain and spanned the acute and convalescent phases of COVID-19. The prospective study material was composed of cDNA or gDNA derived from T cells, B-cell-depleted T cells, or PBMCs. Deeply sampled blood TCRbeta repertoires from subjects exposed to, actively infected with, or recovered from COVID-19 were included in the dataset. The repertoires were made available in a free public database intended to serve as a resource for research on the immune response to SARS-CoV-2. The samples were drawn from two sources: the first 160 participants of the ongoing ImmuneRACE study, and 950 to 1,500 subjects contributed by 6 global collaborators. Nearly every sample came with metadata listing a de-identified subject ID, COVID-19 status, age in years and sex. Where available, HLA class I and class II types were obtained from metadata supplied by the sample provider rather than from assay-based typing.

TCRbeta CDR3 regions were amplified from genomic DNA by means of the immunoSEQ Assay, a bias-controlled multiplex PCR. Per the source publication's procedure: Nucleated cell counts per sample were estimated from amplification of reference gene primers within the assay. To quantify the absolute abundance of each unique TCRbeta CDR3 rearrangement, sequence reads were collapsed and filtered. For each sample, productive Simpson clonality was calculated as the square root of Simpson's diversity index over productive rearrangements. The table comes from immuneACCESS by way of TCRdb, which keeps in-frame sequences with V and J called. Part of the clones is missing from these tables; in studies checked, under half for an unresolved V gene and the rest for unknown reasons. D and trimming were read from the DNA, whereas the V and J calls and clone size are those reported in that table. The sample table holds 80,000 to 100,000 clones, of which over 65% were seen once. Over 3.5% of the sample comes from the top ten.

Comments on this clone: The target of this receptor is not known. Per-base qualities were not stored, and no clone one base away is much larger.

What the work shows at the level of the full study, not this receptor alone: The quantity of clinical and demographic metadata differed by source and by participant and was supplied without curation.

One collaborating source in Seattle enrolled patients while the patients were actively infected and followed the patients over time throughout the course of disease. Each collaborating institution followed its own protocols to collect whole blood in K2EDTA tubes. For TCRbeta analysis, collaborators shipped samples as frozen whole blood, isolated PBMCs, or DNA extracted from either of those sample types. V loses 4 bases at its end and J loses 11 bases; junction bases beyond the gene matches: 7. CDR1 and CDR2, looked up from the germline V gene (reference sequence), are PRHDT and FYEKMQ. Reading from cysteine to phenylalanine, the CDR3 counts 12 amino acids. Only the CDR3 part of the read is kept: 36 bases, read in frame from the first base.

Sequenced material: peripheral blood. This clonotype was obtained from a man between 65 and 85 years old with COVID-19, enrolled during active disease. The chain joins TRBV13 to TRBJ1-1, with 7 junctional bases fitting TRBD1. The nucleotides read TGTGCCAGCAGCTATACAGGGGCGGACGCTTTCTTT. It encodes CASSYTGADAFF. With the rest looked up from the reference TRBV13 and TRBJ1-1 genes rather than sequenced, the full variable domain is AAGVIQSPRHLIKEKRETATLKCYPIPRHDTVYWYQQGPGQDPQFLISFYEKMQSDKGSIPDRFSAQQFSDYHSELNMSSLELGDSALYFCASSYTGADAFFGQGTRLTVV.